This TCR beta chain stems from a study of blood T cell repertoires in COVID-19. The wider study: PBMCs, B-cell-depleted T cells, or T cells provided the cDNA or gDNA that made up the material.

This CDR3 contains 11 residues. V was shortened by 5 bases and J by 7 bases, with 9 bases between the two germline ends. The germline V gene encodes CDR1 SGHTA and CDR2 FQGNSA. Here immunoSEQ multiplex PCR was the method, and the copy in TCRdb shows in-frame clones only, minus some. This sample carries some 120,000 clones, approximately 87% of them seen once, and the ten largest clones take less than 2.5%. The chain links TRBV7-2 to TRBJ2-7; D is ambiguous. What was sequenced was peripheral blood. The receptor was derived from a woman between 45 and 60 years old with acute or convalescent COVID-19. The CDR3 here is CASSASREQYF. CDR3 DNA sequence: TGTGCCAGCAGCGCCTCTAGGGAGCAGTACTTC. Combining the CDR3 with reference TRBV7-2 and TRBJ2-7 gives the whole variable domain GAGVSQSPSNKVTEKGKDVELRCDPISGHTALYWYRQSLGQGLEFLIYFQGNSAPDKSGLPSDRFSAERTGGSVSTLTIQRTQQEDSAVYLCASSASREQYFGPGTRLTVT.